The 17 T cell receptor beta chains reported below all come from one sample, sequenced in a study of T cell repertoires in cytomegalovirus infection (dated by TCRdb to the late 2010s). Sequenced on an Illumina HiSeq 1500. TCRdb reran the public reads through fastp at Q25 and MiXCR, keeping productive beta chains. Every entry covers one CDR3 protein and lists the most common genes and DNA from its rows. Counted in this sample were about 330,000 distinct CDR3 sequences; 9.5% of them appeared once. The ten largest clonotypes hold 4.3% of the sample. The sequenced sample was PBMCs. The receptor set was obtained from a human donor in good health (CMV status not recorded). Some clones in this sample may be carry-over from other donors' samples.

This clonotype has a count of ten or more. This sequence joins TRBV7-2 and TRBJ1-5; D is ambiguous. Germline lookup yields CDR1 SGHTA and CDR2 FQGNSA. The CDR3 spans 18 residues. V was pared by 5 bases and J by 6 bases, with 26 bases between. The CDR3 loop is CASSPYPRGDLVRQPQHF. In DNA, the CDR3 is TGTGCCAGCAGCCCCTATCCTCGTGGGGATTTGGTTCGTCAGCCCCAGCATTTT.

This chain uses TRBV6-2 or TRBV6-3 with TRBJ2-6; D is unclear. The CDR3 contains 14 residues. V was trimmed by 5 bases and J by 2 bases, leaving 7 bases between them. The germline V gene has CDR1 MNHEY and CDR2 SVGEGT. This CDR3 is CASSIFTGANVLTF. The DNA for the CDR3 is TGTGCCAGCAGTATTTTTACTGGGGCCAACGTCCTGACTTTC.

This chain connects TRBV28 to TRBJ2-4; TRBD1 aligns across 9 bases. With 5 bases clipped from V and 0 bases from J, the junction kept 8 bases outside the gene matches. Germline lookup yields CDR1 MDHEN and CDR2 SYDVKM. This CDR3 is 17 amino acids long. The CDR3 DNA reads as TGTGCCAGCAGTCGCAAGACAGGGGGTAAAGCCAAAAACATTCAGTACTTC. Protein product: CASSRKTGGKAKNIQYF. The whole variable domain, filled in from reference TRBV28 and TRBJ2-4, reads DVKVTQSSRYLVKRTGEKVFLECVQDMDHENMFWYRQDPGLGLRLIYFSYDVKMKEKGDIPEGYSVSREKKERFSLILESASTNQTSMYLCASSRKTGGKAKNIQYFGAGTRLSVL.

A few counts support this clonotype. The gene calls are TRBV19 and TRBJ1-2, with 8 bases that match TRBD1. The germline CDR1 and CDR2 sequences are LNHDA and SQIVND (reference sequence). Trimming at V came to 6 bases and at J to 4 bases, leaving 7 bases not matched to a gene. CDR3 length: 14 residues. CDR3 sequence: CASRGDRYLYGYTF. CDR3 nucleotides: TGTGCCAGTAGAGGGGACAGGTACCTCTATGGCTACACCTTC.

This clonotype was counted ten times or more. This rearrangement joins TRBV7-3 to TRBJ2-1, with 8 bases matching TRBD2. The CDR3 is 14 amino acids. From germline, CDR1 is SGHTA and CDR2 FQGTGA. Trimming removed 0 bases from V and 8 bases from J; junction bases left unmatched: 3. The CDR3 is CASSLTLAGHEQFF. In DNA, the CDR3 is TGTGCCAGCAGCTTAACCCTAGCGGGCCATGAGCAGTTCTTC.

V usage is TRBV4-1 and J usage is TRBJ2-3, with D possibly matching TRBD2 (5 bases). The V gene lost 4 bases and the J gene lost 4 bases, with 9 bases spanning the gap. The CDR3 totals 13 residues. Germline lookup yields CDR1 MGHRA and CDR2 YSYEKL. This chain's CDR3 is CASSRAAADTQYF. DNA of the CDR3: TGCGCCAGCAGCCGAGCAGCGGCAGATACGCAGTATTTT.

CDR3 in DNA: TGTGCCAGCAGCTCCTCCAGAGCCGAAAAACTGTTTTTT. This gives the protein CASSSSRAEKLFF. The chain is built from TRBV7-2 and TRBJ1-4, with D uncertain. The CDR3 spans 13 residues. Germline-derived CDR1 and CDR2 are SGHTA and FQGNSA. The V gene lost 4 bases and the J gene lost 8 bases, with 11 bases spanning the gap.

The table lists this clonotype with a few counts. This chain joins TRBV12-3 or TRBV12-4 and TRBJ2-1; D gene ambiguous. The CDR3 runs to 14 residues. Trimming stripped 6 bases from V and 0 bases from J, with 9 bases between. CDR3 amino acids: CASRISSSYNEQFF. The DNA for the CDR3 is TGTGCCAGCAGGATCAGCAGCTCCTACAATGAGCAGTTCTTC.

The chain couples TRBV5-6 to TRBJ2-2; 13 nucleotides align to TRBD2. Trimming removed 3 bases from V and 7 bases from J; junction bases left unmatched: 6. The CDR3 spans 16 residues. Germline V gene data show CDR1 as SGHDT and CDR2 as YYEEEE. This CDR3 reads CASSYRTSGRIGELFF. CDR3 DNA sequence: TGTGCCAGCAGCTATCGGACTAGCGGGAGAATCGGGGAGCTGTTTTTT.

This clonotype was counted between two and nine times. V and J are TRBV6-6 and TRBJ1-3; no firm D call. Looked up from germline, CDR1 is MNHNY and CDR2 is SVGAGI (reference sequence). This CDR3 region has 15 residues. V lost 2 bases and J 9 bases, leaving 17 bases between the germline ends. The chain's CDR3 is CASSYEAVLRGTIYF. The CDR3 nucleotides read TGTGCCAGCAGTTACGAGGCAGTCCTCCGGGGCACCATATATTTT.

The chain couples TRBV10-3 to TRBJ1-1, with D tentatively TRBD1 (6 bases). CDR1 is ENHRY and CDR2 is SYGVKD in the germline V gene. V lost 6 bases and J lost 5, with 13 bases in between. The CDR3 extends over 13 amino acids. The CDR3 reads CAIRTQGQTEAFF. CDR3 DNA: TGTGCCATCAGGACACAGGGTCAGACTGAAGCTTTCTTT.

This clonotype has at least ten counts. The chain links TRBV4-3 to TRBJ1-2, with TRBD1 identical over 8 bases. The CDR3 totals 15 residues. Germline values: CDR1 LGHNA, CDR2 YSLEER. V dropped 4 bases and J dropped 8; count of bases not matched to a gene: 12. In nucleotides, the CDR3 is TGCGCCAGCAGCCCTCAGGGGGCGGCGGTGATGGGCTACACCTTC. Amino acids: CASSPQGAAVMGYTF.

The chain couples TRBV28 to TRBJ2-6, with D hard to call. CDR1 is MDHEN and CDR2 is SYDVKM in the germline V gene. Trimming took 4 bases from V and 0 from J, leaving 19 bases between them. CDR3 length equals 19 residues. The CDR3 DNA follows: TGTGCCAGCAGTTCGTCAGGCCTCGCCCCCCTCTCTGGGGCCAACGTCCTGACTTTC. It is translated as CASSSSGLAPLSGANVLTF.

The CDR3 bases are TGTGCCAGCAGCGAGTTGGGGACCGCGGCAACTAATGAAAAACTGTTTTTT. Protein: CASSELGTAATNEKLFF. The chain joins TRBV7-9 to TRBJ1-4, with a tentative D call TRBD1 (5 bases). Germline CDR1 is SEHNR and CDR2 is FQNEAQ (reference sequence). The CDR3 sequence is 17 residues long. V lost 5 bases, J lost 0 bases, and 16 bases lay in between.

V gene TRBV4-1 combines with J gene TRBJ2-1; no reliable D call. Trimming stripped 1 base from V and 7 bases from J, with 11 bases between. There are 14 residues in the CDR3. Germline values: CDR1 MGHRA, CDR2 YSYEKL. The DNA of the CDR3 is TGCGCCAGCAGCCAAGTACAACGGCAAAATGAGCAGTTCTTC. Translation gives CASSQVQRQNEQFF.

There are many counts of this clonotype. The chain combines TRBV7-2 with TRBJ1-5; a weak D match, TRBD1 (6 bases). The CDR3 totals 17 residues. The germline V and J ends were trimmed by 1 base and 0 bases, with 13 bases remaining between them. Germline loops: CDR1 SGHTA, CDR2 FQGNSA. The DNA of the CDR3 is TGTGCCAGCAGCTTAGGGACAGCGCTCTATAGCAATCAGCCCCAGCATTTT. Protein: CASSLGTALYSNQPQHF.

This clonotype was counted a few times. This chain joins TRBV20-1 and TRBJ1-1; 7 bases are a match to TRBD1. Germline trimming cut 6 bases from V and 7 bases from J; bases unmatched to any gene: 11. The CDR3 spans 13 residues. CDR1 and CDR2 (germline): DFQATT, SNEGSKA (reference sequence). Written as DNA, the CDR3 is TGCAGTGCCACCAAAACAGGGGCGGGTGAAGCTTTCTTT. Amino acid sequence: CSATKTGAGEAFF.